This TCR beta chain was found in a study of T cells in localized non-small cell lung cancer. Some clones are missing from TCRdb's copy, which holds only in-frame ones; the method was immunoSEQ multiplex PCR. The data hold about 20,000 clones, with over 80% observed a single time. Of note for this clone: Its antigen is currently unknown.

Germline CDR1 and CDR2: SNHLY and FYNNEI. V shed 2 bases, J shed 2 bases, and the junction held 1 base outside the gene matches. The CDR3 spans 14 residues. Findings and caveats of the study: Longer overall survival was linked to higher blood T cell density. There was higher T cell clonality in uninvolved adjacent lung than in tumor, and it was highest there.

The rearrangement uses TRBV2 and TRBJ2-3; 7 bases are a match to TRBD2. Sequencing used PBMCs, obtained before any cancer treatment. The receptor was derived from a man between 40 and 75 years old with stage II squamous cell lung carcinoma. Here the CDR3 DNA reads TGTGCCAGCAGTGAACTAGCGGTCACAGATACGCAGTATTTT. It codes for CASSELAVTDTQYF.